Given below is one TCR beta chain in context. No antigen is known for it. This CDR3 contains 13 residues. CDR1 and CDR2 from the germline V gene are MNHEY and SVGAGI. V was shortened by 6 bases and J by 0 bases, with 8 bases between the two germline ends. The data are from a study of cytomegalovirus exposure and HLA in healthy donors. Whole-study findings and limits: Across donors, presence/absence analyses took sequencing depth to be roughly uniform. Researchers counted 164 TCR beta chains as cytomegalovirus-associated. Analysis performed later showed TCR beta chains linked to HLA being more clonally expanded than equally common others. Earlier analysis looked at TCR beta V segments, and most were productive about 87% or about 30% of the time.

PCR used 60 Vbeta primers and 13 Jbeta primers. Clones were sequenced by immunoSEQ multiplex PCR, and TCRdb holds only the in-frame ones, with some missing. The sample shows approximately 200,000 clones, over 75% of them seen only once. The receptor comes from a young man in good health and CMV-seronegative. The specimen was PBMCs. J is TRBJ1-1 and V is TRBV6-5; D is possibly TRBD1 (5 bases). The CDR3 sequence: CASSRTLNTEAFF. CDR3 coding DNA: TGTGCCAGCAGCCGGACACTGAACACTGAAGCTTTCTTT.